Detailed here is one T cell receptor (beta chain). Germline V gives CDR1 MNHEY, CDR2 SVGAGI. The germline V and J ends were trimmed by 0 bases and 0 bases, with 9 bases remaining between them. There are 15 residues in the CDR3. This entry comes from a study of shared clonotypes between healthy human individuals. For the study at large: A couple of women and a few men aged 18 to 49 served as donors.

Clones were sequenced by immunoSEQ multiplex PCR, and TCRdb holds only the in-frame ones, with some missing. The sample has approximately 2.3 million clones; 93% are singletons. What was sequenced was naive CD4+ T cells from PBMCs. Subset denoted: CD45RA+ positively selected. The sequence derives from a man aged 18 to 35 in good health. Some clones in this sample may be carry-over from other donors' samples. V is TRBV6-5 and J is TRBJ2-7; D is possibly TRBD1 (6 bases). CDR3 residues: CASSYSGDTSYEQYF. For the CDR3, the DNA is TGTGCCAGCAGTTACTCGGGGGACACCTCCTACGAGCAGTACTTC.